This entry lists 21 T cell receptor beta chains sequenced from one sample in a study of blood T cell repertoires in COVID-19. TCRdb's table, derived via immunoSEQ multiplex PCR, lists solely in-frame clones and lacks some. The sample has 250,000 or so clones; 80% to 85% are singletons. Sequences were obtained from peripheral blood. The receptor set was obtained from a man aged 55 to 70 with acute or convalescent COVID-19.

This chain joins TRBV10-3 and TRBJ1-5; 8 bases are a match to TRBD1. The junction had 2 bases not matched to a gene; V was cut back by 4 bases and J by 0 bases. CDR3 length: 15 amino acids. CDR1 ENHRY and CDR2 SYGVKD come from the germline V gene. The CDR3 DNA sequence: TGTGCCATCAGTGGGACAGGGTCTAGCAATCAGCCCCAGCATTTT. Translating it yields CAISGTGSSNQPQHF.

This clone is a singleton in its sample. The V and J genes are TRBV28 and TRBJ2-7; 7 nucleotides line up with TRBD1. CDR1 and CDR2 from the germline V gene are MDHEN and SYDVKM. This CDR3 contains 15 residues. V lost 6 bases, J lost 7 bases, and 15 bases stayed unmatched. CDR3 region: CASRARDSSLGEQYF. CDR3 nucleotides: TGTGCCAGCAGGGCCCGGGACAGTTCCTTGGGAGAGCAGTACTTC.

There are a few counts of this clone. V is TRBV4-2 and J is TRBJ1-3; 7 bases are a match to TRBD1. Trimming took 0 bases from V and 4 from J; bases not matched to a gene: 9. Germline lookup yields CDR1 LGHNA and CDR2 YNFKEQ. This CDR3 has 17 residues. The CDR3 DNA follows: TGTGCCAGCAGCCAAGAGGAGGGGGCCTTTCCCGGAAACACCATATATTTT. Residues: CASSQEEGAFPGNTIYF.

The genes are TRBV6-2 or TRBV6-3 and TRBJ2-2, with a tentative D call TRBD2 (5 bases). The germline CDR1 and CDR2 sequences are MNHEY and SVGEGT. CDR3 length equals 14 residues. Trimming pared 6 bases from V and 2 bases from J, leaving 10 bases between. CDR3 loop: CASSFSVNTGELFF. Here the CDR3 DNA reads TGTGCCAGCAGCTTTAGCGTCAACACCGGGGAGCTGTTTTTT.

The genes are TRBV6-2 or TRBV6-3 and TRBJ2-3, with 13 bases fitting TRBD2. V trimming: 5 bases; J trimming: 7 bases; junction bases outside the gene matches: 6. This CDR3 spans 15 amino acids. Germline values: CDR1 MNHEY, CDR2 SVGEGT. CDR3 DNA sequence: TGTGCCAGCAGTCCGGGACTAGCGGGAAGTAATACGCAGTATTTT. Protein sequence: CASSPGLAGSNTQYF.

The CDR3 sequence is CASSPVVGGTYEQYF. CDR3 sequence (DNA): TGTGCCAGCAGCCCAGTCGTGGGAGGGACCTACGAGCAGTACTTC. The chain is built from TRBV6-5 and TRBJ2-7, with 7 bases fitting TRBD2. The CDR3 extends over 15 amino acids. The germline V gene has CDR1 MNHEY and CDR2 SVGAGI. The ends lost 6 bases at V and 2 bases at J; junction bases unmatched: 10.

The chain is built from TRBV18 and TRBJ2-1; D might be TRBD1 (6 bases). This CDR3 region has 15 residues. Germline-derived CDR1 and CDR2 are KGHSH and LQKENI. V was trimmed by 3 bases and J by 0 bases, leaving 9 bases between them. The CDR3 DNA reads TGTGCCAGCTCACCCTCAGGGGACTCCTACAATGAGCAGTTCTTC. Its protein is CASSPSGDSYNEQFF.

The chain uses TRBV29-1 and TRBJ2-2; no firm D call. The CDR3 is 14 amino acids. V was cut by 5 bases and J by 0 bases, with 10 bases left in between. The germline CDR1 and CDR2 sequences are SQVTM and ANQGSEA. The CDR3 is CSVRRNPNTGELFF. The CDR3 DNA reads TGCAGCGTTCGCAGAAACCCGAACACCGGGGAGCTGTTTTTT.

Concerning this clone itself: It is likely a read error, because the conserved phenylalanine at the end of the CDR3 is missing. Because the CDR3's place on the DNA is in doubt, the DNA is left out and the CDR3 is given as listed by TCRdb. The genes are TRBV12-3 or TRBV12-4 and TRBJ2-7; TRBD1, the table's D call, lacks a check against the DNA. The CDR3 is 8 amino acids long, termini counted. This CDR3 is CASSYRVY.

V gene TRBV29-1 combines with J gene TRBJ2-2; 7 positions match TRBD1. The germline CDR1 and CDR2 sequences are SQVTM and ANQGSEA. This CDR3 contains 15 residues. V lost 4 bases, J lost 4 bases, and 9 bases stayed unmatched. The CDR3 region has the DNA TGCAGCGTTGGAGGGCCGGGGACAGCCACCGGGGAGCTGTTTTTT. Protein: CSVGGPGTATGELFF.

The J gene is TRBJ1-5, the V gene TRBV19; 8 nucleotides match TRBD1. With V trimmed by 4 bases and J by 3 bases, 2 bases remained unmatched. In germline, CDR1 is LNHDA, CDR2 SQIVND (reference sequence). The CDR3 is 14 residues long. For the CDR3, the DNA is TGTGCCAGTAGTAGACAGGGGAACAATCAGCCCCAGCATTTT. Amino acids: CASSRQGNNQPQHF.

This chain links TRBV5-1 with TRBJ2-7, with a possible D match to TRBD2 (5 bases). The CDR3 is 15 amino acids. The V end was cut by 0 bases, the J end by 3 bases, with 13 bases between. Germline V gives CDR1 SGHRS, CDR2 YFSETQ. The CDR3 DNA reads TGCGCCAGCAGCTTGGGGGGTATGGAGGTCTACGAGCAGTACTTC. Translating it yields CASSLGGMEVYEQYF.

The CDR3 coding sequence is TGTGCCAGCAGCCCTAGCGGGGGGCGCACAGATACGCAGTATTTT. This codes for CASSPSGGRTDTQYF. V gene TRBV9 combines with J gene TRBJ2-3, with 11 bases that match TRBD2. From germline, CDR1 is SGDLS and CDR2 YYNGEE. CDR3 size: 15 residues. The J segment lost 1 base and the V segment lost 4 bases, leaving 2 bases of the junction unmatched.

CDR3 bases: TGTGCCAGCTCCCAGGCAGGGAGGTCCTACGAGCAGTACTTC. Amino acid sequence: CASSQAGRSYEQYF. V is TRBV18 and J is TRBJ2-7, with D possibly TRBD2 on 6 matching bases. Trimming took 6 bases from V and 1 from J, leaving 13 bases between them. This CDR3 is 14 amino acids long. The V gene's germline CDR1 is KGHSH and CDR2 LQKENI.

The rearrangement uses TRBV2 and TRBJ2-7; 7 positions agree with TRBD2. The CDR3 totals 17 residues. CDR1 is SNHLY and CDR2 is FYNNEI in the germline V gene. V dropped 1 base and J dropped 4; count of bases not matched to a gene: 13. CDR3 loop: CASSEGRAGDLSYEQYF. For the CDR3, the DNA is TGTGCCAGCAGTGAAGGGCGCGCGGGGGATCTCTCGTACGAGCAGTACTTC. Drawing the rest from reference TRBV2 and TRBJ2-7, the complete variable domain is EPEVTQTPSHQVTQMGQEVILRCVPISNHLYFYWYRQILGQKVEFLVSFYNNEISEKSEIFDDQFSVERPDGSNFTLKIRSTKLEDSAMYFCASSEGRAGDLSYEQYFGPGTRLTVT.

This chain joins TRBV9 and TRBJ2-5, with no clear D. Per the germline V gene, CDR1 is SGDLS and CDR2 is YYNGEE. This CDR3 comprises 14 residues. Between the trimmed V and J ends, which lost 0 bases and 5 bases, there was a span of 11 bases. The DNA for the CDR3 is TGTGCCAGCAGCGTAGGCGGCTCCAGCGAGACCCAGTACTTC. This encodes CASSVGGSSETQYF. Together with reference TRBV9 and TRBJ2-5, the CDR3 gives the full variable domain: DSGVTQTPKHLITATGQRVTLRCSPRSGDLSVYWYQQSLDQGLQFLIQYYNGEERAKGNILERFSAQQFPDLHSELNLSSLELGDSALYFCASSVGGSSETQYFGPGTRLLVL.

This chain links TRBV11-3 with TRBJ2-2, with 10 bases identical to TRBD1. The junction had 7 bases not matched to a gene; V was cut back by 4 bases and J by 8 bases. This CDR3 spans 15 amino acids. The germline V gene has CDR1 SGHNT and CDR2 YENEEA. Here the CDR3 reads CASSSGTGEWGELFF. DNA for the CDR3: TGTGCCAGCAGCTCGGGGACAGGGGAATGGGGGGAGCTGTTTTTT.

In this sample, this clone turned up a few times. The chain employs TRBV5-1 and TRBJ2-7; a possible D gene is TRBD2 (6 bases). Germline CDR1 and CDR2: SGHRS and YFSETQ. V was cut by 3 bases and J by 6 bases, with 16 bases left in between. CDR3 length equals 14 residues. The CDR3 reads CASSWEAINSEQYF. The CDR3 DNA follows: TGCGCCAGCAGCTGGGAGGCCATTAACAGCGAGCAGTACTTC.

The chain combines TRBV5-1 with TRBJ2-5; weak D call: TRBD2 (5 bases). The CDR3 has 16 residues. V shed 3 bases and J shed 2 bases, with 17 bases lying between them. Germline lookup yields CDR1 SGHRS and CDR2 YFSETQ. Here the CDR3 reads CASSSGSGNLQETQYF. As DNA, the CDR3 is TGCGCCAGCAGCTCCGGGTCGGGGAATCTACAAGAGACCCAGTACTTC.

The chain's CDR3 is CASSPTSGPYEQYF. The CDR3 nucleotides read TGTGCCAGCTCACCGACTAGCGGACCCTACGAGCAGTACTTC. V gene TRBV18 combines with J gene TRBJ2-7; TRBD2 agrees at 9 bases. The CDR3 totals 14 residues. Trimming at V came to 3 bases and at J to 2 bases, leaving 2 bases not matched to a gene. From germline, CDR1 is KGHSH and CDR2 LQKENI.

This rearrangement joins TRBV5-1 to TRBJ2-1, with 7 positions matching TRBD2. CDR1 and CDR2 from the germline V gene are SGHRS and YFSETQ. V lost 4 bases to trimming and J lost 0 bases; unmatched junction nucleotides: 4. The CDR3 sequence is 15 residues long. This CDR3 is CASSGRESSYNEQFF. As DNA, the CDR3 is TGCGCCAGCAGCGGGAGGGAGAGCTCCTACAATGAGCAGTTCTTC.